This is a list of T cell receptor beta chains from one sample in a study of chemoradiotherapy in HPV16-positive cancers. Method: immunoSEQ multiplex PCR; TCRdb's copy keeps in-frame clones and lacks some. The sample includes more than 35,000 clones, 65% to 80% of them seen just once. This material consisted of blood, taken from a patient who underwent chemoradiotherapy. These receptors were collected from a human donor with HPV-associated anogenital cancer. Each CDR3 is given with its conserved first and last residue. The order of the fields is clone size, V gene, J gene, D gene, CDR3 protein, CDR3 DNA. D genes are given only for firm matches. Size is stated for part of the rows, as once, few or many counts, or as a class when the clone is expanded.

.,TRBV5-1,TRBJ2-3,TRBD1,CASSSGTGRTDTQYF,TGCGCCAGCAGCTCCGGGACAGGTCGCACAGATACGCAGTATTTT
once,TRBV7-2,TRBJ2-2,.,CASSWTRTGELFF,TGTGCCAGCAGCTGGACTCGTACCGGGGAGCTGTTTTTT
few,TRBV9,TRBJ1-5,.,CASSVDAGYNQPQHF,TGTGCCAGCAGCGTAGATGCAGGGTACAATCAGCCCCAGCATTTT
.,TRBV18,TRBJ1-2,.,CASSPPQGLTDYGYTF,TGTGCCAGCTCACCACCGCAGGGGTTAACGGACTATGGCTACACCTTC
.,TRBV7-2,TRBJ2-7,TRBD1,CASSLTAGGVYEQYF,TGTGCCAGCAGCTTAACAGCAGGGGGCGTCTACGAGCAGTACTTC
few,TRBV7-2,TRBJ1-1,.,CASSLSRPTEAFF,TGTGCCAGCAGCTTATCTCGCCCGACTGAAGCTTTCTTT
.,TRBV30,TRBJ1-1,.,CAWSVRPGVGTEAFF,TGTGCCTGGAGTGTACGCCCGGGAGTTGGGACTGAAGCTTTCTTT
.,TRBV2,TRBJ2-7,.,CATLPILYEQYF,TGTGCCACTCTACCCATCCTCTACGAGCAGTACTTC
few,TRBV10-1,TRBJ2-7,TRBD1,CASSSGQGAGEQYF,TGCGCCAGCAGTTCGGGACAGGGGGCAGGGGAGCAGTACTTC
.,TRBV18,TRBJ2-1,.,CASSPGEGNEQFF,TGTGCCAGCTCCCCGGGAGAAGGGAATGAGCAGTTCTTC
once,TRBV5-1,TRBJ2-7,TRBD2,CASSPGTSGTYEQYF,TGCGCCAGCAGCCCGGGGACTAGCGGTACCTACGAGCAGTACTTC
.,TRBV11-1,TRBJ2-1,TRBD2,CASRQSGGSYNEQFF,TGTGCCAGCAGACAAAGCGGGGGCTCCTACAATGAGCAGTTCTTC
.,TRBV30,TRBJ1-1,.,CAWNDGNTEAFF,TGTGCCTGGAACGACGGGAACACTGAAGCTTTCTTT
.,TRBV19,TRBJ2-7,TRBD1,CASSYGTGTYEQYF,TGTGCCAGTAGTTACGGGACAGGGACCTACGAGCAGTACTTC
few,TRBV7-9,TRBJ1-3,TRBD1,CASSPREGAGGSSGNTIYF,TGTGCCAGCAGCCCACGGGAGGGGGCAGGGGGCAGCTCTGGAAACACCATATATTTT
.,TRBV19,TRBJ1-6,.,CASSETGYSPLHF,TGTGCCAGTAGTGAGACAGGATATTCACCCCTCCACTTT